This is a list of T cell receptor beta chains from one sample in a study of PD-1 blockade in classical Hodgkin lymphoma. Libraries were prepared by immunoSEQ multiplex PCR; TCRdb keeps only in-frame clonotypes and omits some of them. Of about 41,000 clones listed, 76% are singletons. Sample: peripheral blood mononuclear cells (PBMCs), taken at baseline. Source of these receptors: a human donor with classical Hodgkin lymphoma. Both conserved end residues are part of each CDR3. A D gene is named only where the DNA matches it firmly. Size tells how often a clone was seen (once, few, many) or the class of an expanded clone, and some rows leave it out.

j_gene,abundance,v_gene,d_gene,CDR3nt,CDR3aa
TRBJ2-7,.,TRBV30,TRBD2,TGTGCCCTAGCGGAAACCTACGAGCAGTACTTC,CALAETYEQYF
TRBJ1-2,.,TRBV7-2,.,TGTGCCAGCAGCGTACGCATTGAGGGCTACACCTTC,CASSVRIEGYTF
TRBJ1-5,.,TRBV6-6,TRBD1,TGTGCCAGCAGTGGGACAGGGGGGCCCCAGCATTTT,CASSGTGGPQHF
TRBJ1-1,.,TRBV11-3,.,TGTGCCAGCAGCTTAAGGTCGGATACTGAAGCTTTCTTT,CASSLRSDTEAFF
TRBJ2-5,.,TRBV7-3,.,TGTGCCAGCAGCCTCGGAGGGGAAGAGACCCAGTACTTC,CASSLGGEETQYF
TRBJ2-7,.,TRBV5-1,.,TGCGCCAGCAGCTTGGGATATTTGGACGGGAGCTCCTACGAGCAGTACTTC,CASSLGYLDGSSYEQYF
TRBJ1-3,.,TRBV30,.,TGTGCCTGGAGAGGGGGGTCTGGAAACACCATATATTTT,CAWRGGSGNTIYF
TRBJ1-2,few,TRBV25-1,TRBD1,TGTGCCAGCAGTGAGACAGGGAACTATGGCTACACCTTC,CASSETGNYGYTF
TRBJ2-5,few,TRBV28,.,TGTGCCAGCAGTTTACAGGGAGGCAGGGGCCAAGAGACCCAGTACTTC,CASSLQGGRGQETQYF
TRBJ1-2,few,TRBV25-1,.,TGTGCCAGCAGTGCCCCCGGGGCGAACTATGGCTACACCTTC,CASSAPGANYGYTF
TRBJ1-2,large,TRBV27,.,TGTGCCACCTTCTTTGAGGTTGGCTACACCTTC,CATFFEVGYTF
TRBJ2-2,.,TRBV27,TRBD2,TGTGCCAGCAGTGCCCTAGCGGTTCTCACCGGGGAGCTGTTTTTT,CASSALAVLTGELFF
TRBJ2-1,.,TRBV27,TRBD1,TGTGCCAGCAGTTTCGGGACAGGGCTTAGCAATGAGCAGTTCTTC,CASSFGTGLSNEQFF
TRBJ2-7,.,TRBV11-2,TRBD1,TGTGCCAGCAGCTTTTTATCCGGGACAGAGTCCTACGAGCAGTACTTC,CASSFLSGTESYEQYF
TRBJ2-7,.,TRBV7-9,.,TGTGCCAGCAGCTTAGTCGCAGCGTACGAGCAGTACTTC,CASSLVAAYEQYF
TRBJ2-1,.,TRBV7-9,.,TGTGCCAGCAGCCCTCGCGGGGTAGGATACAATGAGCAGTTCTTC,CASSPRGVGYNEQFF
TRBJ2-7,.,TRBV30,TRBD1,TGTGCCTGGACCTGGGACAGCTCCTACGAGCAGTACTTC,CAWTWDSSYEQYF
TRBJ2-3,.,TRBV11-2,TRBD2,TGTGCCAGCAGCTTAGGGGCTAGCGGGAGCACAGATACGCAGTATTTT,CASSLGASGSTDTQYF
TRBJ2-7,.,TRBV4-1,TRBD1,TGCGCCAGCAGCCTCCGGGACAGGGTGGACGAGCAGTACTTC,CASSLRDRVDEQYF
TRBJ2-1,.,TRBV30,.,TGTGCCTGGAGTGTACGGTGGAATGAGCAGTTCTTC,CAWSVRWNEQFF
TRBJ1-4,.,TRBV7-9,.,TGTGCCAGCAGCTTCAACAGGGAAGGTGAAAAACTGTTTTTT,CASSFNREGEKLFF
TRBJ1-1,.,TRBV5-1,.,TGCGCCAGCAATTGGGAACAGTTGAACACTGAAGCTTTCTTT,CASNWEQLNTEAFF
TRBJ1-1,.,TRBV30,.,TGTGCCCGGTCGGGTCTGGGAGGCACTGAAGCTTTCTTT,CARSGLGGTEAFF
TRBJ1-1,few,TRBV7-9,.,TGTGCCAGCAGCTTAGGGACTAACACTGAAGCTTTCTTT,CASSLGTNTEAFF